Many counts were recorded for the clone carrying this T cell receptor beta chain. These data originate in a study of neurological immune-mediated disorders. The output of every sequencing run exceeded 170 million TCR-beta sequences, derived from 15-18 subjects. TCRdb reprocessed the 5' RACE reads with MiXCR, giving one entry per CDR3 protein. The sample consists of 36,000 or so distinct CDR3 sequences, about 9.4% of them appearing once. Looked up from germline, CDR1 is MNHNS and CDR2 is SASEGT. V shed 6 bases, J shed 4 bases, and the junction held 7 bases outside the gene matches. The CDR3 has 14 residues.

Sequences were obtained from PBMCs. This TCR came from a woman aged 30 to 39 with HTLV-1-associated myelopathy (HAM/TSP). The chain employs TRBV6-1 and TRBJ1-1; TRBD1 aligns across 8 bases. The CDR3 DNA reads TGTGCCAGCAGGAGGACAGGGCGAGGCACTGAAGCTTTCTTT. Translation gives CASRRTGRGTEAFF.